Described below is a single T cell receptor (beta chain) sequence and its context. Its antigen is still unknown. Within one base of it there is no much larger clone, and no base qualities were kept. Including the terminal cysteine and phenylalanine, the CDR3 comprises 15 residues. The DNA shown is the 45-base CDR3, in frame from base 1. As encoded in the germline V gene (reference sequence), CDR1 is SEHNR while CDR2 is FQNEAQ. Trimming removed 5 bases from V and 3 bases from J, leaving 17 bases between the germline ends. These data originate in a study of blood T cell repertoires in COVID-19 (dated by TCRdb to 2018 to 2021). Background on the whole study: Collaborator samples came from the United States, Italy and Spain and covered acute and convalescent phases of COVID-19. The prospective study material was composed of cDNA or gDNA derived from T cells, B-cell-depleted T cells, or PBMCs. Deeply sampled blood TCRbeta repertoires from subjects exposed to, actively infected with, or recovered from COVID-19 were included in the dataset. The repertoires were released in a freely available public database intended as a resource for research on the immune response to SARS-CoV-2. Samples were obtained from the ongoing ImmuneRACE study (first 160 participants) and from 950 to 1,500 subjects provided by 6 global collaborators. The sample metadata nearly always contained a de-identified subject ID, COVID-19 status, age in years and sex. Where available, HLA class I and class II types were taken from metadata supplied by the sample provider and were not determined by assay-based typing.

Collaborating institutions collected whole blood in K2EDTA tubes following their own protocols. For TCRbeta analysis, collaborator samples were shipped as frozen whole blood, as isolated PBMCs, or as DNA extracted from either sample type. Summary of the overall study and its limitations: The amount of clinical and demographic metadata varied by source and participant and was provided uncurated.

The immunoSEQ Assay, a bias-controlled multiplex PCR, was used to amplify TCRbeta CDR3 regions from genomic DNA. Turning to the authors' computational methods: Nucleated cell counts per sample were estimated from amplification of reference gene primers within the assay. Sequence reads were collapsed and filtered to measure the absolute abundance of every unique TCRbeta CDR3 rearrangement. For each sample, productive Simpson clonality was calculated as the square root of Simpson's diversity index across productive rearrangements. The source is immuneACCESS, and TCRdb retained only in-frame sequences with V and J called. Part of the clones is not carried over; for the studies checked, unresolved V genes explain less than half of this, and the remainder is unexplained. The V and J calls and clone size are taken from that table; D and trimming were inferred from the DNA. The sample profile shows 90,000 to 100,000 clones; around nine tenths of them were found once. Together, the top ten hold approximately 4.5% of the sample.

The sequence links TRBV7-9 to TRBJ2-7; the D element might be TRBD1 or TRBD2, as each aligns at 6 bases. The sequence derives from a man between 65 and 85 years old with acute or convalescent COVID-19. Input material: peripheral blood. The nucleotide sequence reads TGTGCCAGCAGCAAAGGAGGGGGTTCTTTCTACGAGCAGTACTTC. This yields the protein CASSKGGGSFYEQYF. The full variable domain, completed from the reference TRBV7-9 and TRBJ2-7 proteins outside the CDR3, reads DTGVSQNPRHKITKRGQNVTFRCDPISEHNRLYWYRQTLGQGPEFLTYFQNEAQLEKSRLLSDRFSAERPKGSFSTLEIQRTEQGDSAMYLCASSKGGGSFYEQYFGPGTRLTVT.